Listed below are T cell receptor beta chains from one sample, sequenced in a study of a mutant IDH1 vaccine in newly diagnosed glioma. For these TCRs, the target antigens are not known. Data came from immunoSEQ multiplex PCR; TCRdb stores just in-frame clones and leaves some out. The data contain more than 35,000 clones, 70% to 90% of them seen just once; the ten biggest clones take up 1.5% to 2%. This specimen was PBMCs, taken from a glioma patient whose treatment included an IDH1 peptide vaccine. The receptors were gathered from a middle-aged man with glioma. Both conserved end residues are part of each CDR3. D genes are given only for firm matches. The size of a clone is reported for some rows only, either as once, few or many, or as a class for expanded clones.

clone_size: .
d_call: .
v_call: TRBV5-5
j_call: TRBJ2-7
cdr3_nt: TGTGCCAGCAGCAGCGCCTCCCAAGCCTCCTACGAGCAGTACTTC
cdr3_aa: CASSSASQASYEQYF

clone_size: .
d_call: .
v_call: TRBV28
j_call: TRBJ1-1
cdr3_nt: TGTGCCAGCACCAAATCTACAGGGAACACTGAAGCTTTCTTT
cdr3_aa: CASTKSTGNTEAFF

clone_size: .
d_call: .
v_call: TRBV27
j_call: TRBJ2-2
cdr3_nt: TGTGCCAGCAGTTTTGGGGTCGGAGGCGGGGAGCTGTTTTTT
cdr3_aa: CASSFGVGGGELFF

clone_size: once
d_call: .
v_call: TRBV14
j_call: TRBJ2-7
cdr3_nt: TGTGCCAGCAGCCCTTCCGGGGCAACTAGCTCCTACGAGCAGTACTTC
cdr3_aa: CASSPSGATSSYEQYF

clone_size: .
d_call: .
v_call: TRBV5-1
j_call: TRBJ2-7
cdr3_nt: TGCGCCAGCAGCTTTAGAAACGGCCCCCAGGGGCACGAGCAGTACTTC
cdr3_aa: CASSFRNGPQGHEQYF

clone_size: .
d_call: .
v_call: TRBV18
j_call: TRBJ2-1
cdr3_nt: TGTGCCAGCTCACCACCTCTCAATGAGCAGTTCTTC
cdr3_aa: CASSPPLNEQFF

clone_size: .
d_call: .
v_call: TRBV6-4
j_call: TRBJ1-1
cdr3_nt: TGTGCCAGCAGTGAAGGGAACAGAACCCTATTCAACATGAACACTGAAGCTTTCTTT
cdr3_aa: CASSEGNRTLFNMNTEAFF

clone_size: .
d_call: TRBD2
v_call: TRBV7-2
j_call: TRBJ2-1
cdr3_nt: TGTGCCAGCAGTCTACGGGTTCTAGCGGGATTCGCCCCCCCCAATGAGCAGTTCTTC
cdr3_aa: CASSLRVLAGFAPPNEQFF

clone_size: .
d_call: .
v_call: TRBV6-5
j_call: TRBJ2-4
cdr3_nt: TGTGCCAGCAGCAACGGTTGGGGGCACATTCAGTACTTC
cdr3_aa: CASSNGWGHIQYF

clone_size: .
d_call: .
v_call: TRBV19
j_call: TRBJ1-2
cdr3_nt: TGTGCCAGTAGTATGTCCCCTGGGATGAGGGGCTACACCTTC
cdr3_aa: CASSMSPGMRGYTF

clone_size: .
d_call: TRBD1
v_call: TRBV6-6
j_call: TRBJ2-1
cdr3_nt: TGTGCCAGCAGCCGAGGGACAGTTGAAATTGAGCAGTTCTTC
cdr3_aa: CASSRGTVEIEQFF

clone_size: .
d_call: TRBD2
v_call: TRBV6-1
j_call: TRBJ2-5
cdr3_nt: TGTGCCAGCAGGGACGCGGGGGGCCCCGGGGAGACCCAGTACTTC
cdr3_aa: CASRDAGGPGETQYF

clone_size: .
d_call: .
v_call: TRBV19
j_call: TRBJ2-7
cdr3_nt: TGTGCCAGTCTCCTAGCCTACGAGCAGTACTTC
cdr3_aa: CASLLAYEQYF

clone_size: .
d_call: TRBD1
v_call: TRBV7-8
j_call: TRBJ2-6
cdr3_nt: TGTGCCAGCAGCTTGCAACCCGGGACAGGGATCGCTGGGGCCAACGTCCTGACTTTC
cdr3_aa: CASSLQPGTGIAGANVLTF

clone_size: .
d_call: TRBD1
v_call: TRBV19
j_call: TRBJ1-2
cdr3_nt: TGTGCCAGCGAGCCCTCCGGGACAGGCTTATATGGCTACACCTTC
cdr3_aa: CASEPSGTGLYGYTF

clone_size: .
d_call: TRBD2
v_call: TRBV4-3
j_call: TRBJ2-1
cdr3_nt: TGCGCCAGCAGCCACGAGGGGACTAGCGGAAACAATGAGCAGTTCTTC
cdr3_aa: CASSHEGTSGNNEQFF

clone_size: .
d_call: TRBD1
v_call: TRBV5-6
j_call: TRBJ1-5
cdr3_nt: TGTGCCAGCAGCAACCGGGACAGGTCTCAGCCCCAGCATTTT
cdr3_aa: CASSNRDRSQPQHF

clone_size: .
d_call: .
v_call: TRBV19
j_call: TRBJ2-3
cdr3_nt: TGTGCCAGTAGTATTGGCGGGACGAGCACAGATACGCAGTATTTT
cdr3_aa: CASSIGGTSTDTQYF

clone_size: .
d_call: .
v_call: TRBV15
j_call: TRBJ2-5
cdr3_nt: TGTGCCACCAGTAATATTTATCCTACTCAAGAGACCCAGTACTTC
cdr3_aa: CATSNIYPTQETQYF

clone_size: .
d_call: TRBD2
v_call: TRBV6-5
j_call: TRBJ2-7
cdr3_nt: TGTGCCAGCTCGCTAGCGGGAGGGCAAGGGTACGAGCAGTACTTC
cdr3_aa: CASSLAGGQGYEQYF

clone_size: .
d_call: .
v_call: TRBV5-1
j_call: TRBJ2-7
cdr3_nt: TGCGCCAGCAGCTTGGAGGGGCTAGCGACAACCTACGAGCAGTACTTC
cdr3_aa: CASSLEGLATTYEQYF

clone_size: .
d_call: .
v_call: TRBV14
j_call: TRBJ2-2
cdr3_nt: TGTGCCAGCATTAAGGTTCGAGCAGCCACCGGGGAGCTGTTTTTT
cdr3_aa: CASIKVRAATGELFF

clone_size: .
d_call: .
v_call: TRBV5-6
j_call: TRBJ2-3
cdr3_nt: TGTGCCAGCAGCTTCTTAGATACGCAGTATTTT
cdr3_aa: CASSFLDTQYF

clone_size: .
d_call: .
v_call: TRBV19
j_call: TRBJ1-3
cdr3_nt: TGTGCCAGTCTTGCAGGGTCTGGAAACACCATATATTTT
cdr3_aa: CASLAGSGNTIYF

clone_size: .
d_call: .
v_call: TRBV9
j_call: TRBJ2-2
cdr3_nt: TGTGCCAGCAGCGTATCCAGGGTGAGGAACACCGGGGAGCTGTTTTTT
cdr3_aa: CASSVSRVRNTGELFF

clone_size: .
d_call: TRBD2
v_call: TRBV2
j_call: TRBJ2-1
cdr3_nt: TGTGCCAGCAGTGCCCGAGCGGGAGGGGGGAGCTCCTACAATGAGCAGTTCTTC
cdr3_aa: CASSARAGGGSSYNEQFF

clone_size: once
d_call: .
v_call: TRBV2
j_call: TRBJ2-4
cdr3_nt: TGTGCCAGCAGCTCTCTGAACATTCAGTACTTC
cdr3_aa: CASSSLNIQYF

clone_size: .
d_call: TRBD2
v_call: TRBV6-4
j_call: TRBJ2-2
cdr3_nt: TGTGCCAGCAGTCCAATAGCGGGCGCGAACACCGGGGAGCTGTTTTTT
cdr3_aa: CASSPIAGANTGELFF

clone_size: .
d_call: .
v_call: TRBV19
j_call: TRBJ2-7
cdr3_nt: TGTGCCAGTAGTATCTCGTCCCCCTCCTTACGGGAGCAGTACTTC
cdr3_aa: CASSISSPSLREQYF

clone_size: .
d_call: .
v_call: TRBV6-6
j_call: TRBJ2-5
cdr3_nt: TGTGCCAGCAGTTATTCAGGGGCAGGCCCCCAAGAGACCCAGTACTTC
cdr3_aa: CASSYSGAGPQETQYF

clone_size: .
d_call: .
v_call: TRBV9
j_call: TRBJ1-3
cdr3_nt: TGTGCCAGCAGCGTAGTCGGCGTGGCCTCTGGAAACACCATATATTTT
cdr3_aa: CASSVVGVASGNTIYF

clone_size: .
d_call: .
v_call: TRBV9
j_call: TRBJ2-1
cdr3_nt: TGTGCCACCACGGTGCAGGATAGGTCCTACAATGAGCAGTTCTTC
cdr3_aa: CATTVQDRSYNEQFF

clone_size: once
d_call: TRBD2
v_call: TRBV5-1
j_call: TRBJ2-2
cdr3_nt: TGCGCCAGCAGCTTAGCGGGGGCCAACACCGGGGAGCTGTTTTTT
cdr3_aa: CASSLAGANTGELFF

clone_size: .
d_call: .
v_call: TRBV4-1
j_call: TRBJ2-5
cdr3_nt: TGCGCCAGCAGCCAAGATCCGGGGGAAGAGACCCAGTACTTC
cdr3_aa: CASSQDPGEETQYF

clone_size: .
d_call: TRBD1
v_call: TRBV25-1
j_call: TRBJ2-1
cdr3_nt: TGTGCCAGCAGTGAATCTCGCCAGGGGGCTCTTGAGCAGTTCTTC
cdr3_aa: CASSESRQGALEQFF

clone_size: .
d_call: TRBD2
v_call: TRBV27
j_call: TRBJ2-1
cdr3_nt: TGTGCCAGCAGTTTAAGTAGCGGGAGTTACAATGAGCAGTTCTTC
cdr3_aa: CASSLSSGSYNEQFF

clone_size: .
d_call: .
v_call: TRBV7-9
j_call: TRBJ2-3
cdr3_nt: TGTGCCAGCAGCTTATGGGGGGCTTTCGATACGCAGTATTTT
cdr3_aa: CASSLWGAFDTQYF

clone_size: .
d_call: TRBD1
v_call: TRBV28
j_call: TRBJ1-1
cdr3_nt: TGTGCCAGCAGTTTATTAATGACCGGGGGTGGGACAGTGAACACTGAAGCTTTCTTT
cdr3_aa: CASSLLMTGGGTVNTEAFF

clone_size: .
d_call: TRBD2
v_call: TRBV11-2
j_call: TRBJ2-7
cdr3_nt: TGTGCCAGCAGCTCGGGCGGGGGGGCCGGGACTATCTACGAGCAGTACTTC
cdr3_aa: CASSSGGGAGTIYEQYF

clone_size: .
d_call: TRBD2
v_call: TRBV5-1
j_call: TRBJ2-1
cdr3_nt: TGCGCCAGCAGCTATATGGGACTAGCGGGAGTCTACAATGAGCAGTTCTTC
cdr3_aa: CASSYMGLAGVYNEQFF

clone_size: .
d_call: .
v_call: TRBV7-2
j_call: TRBJ1-1
cdr3_nt: TGTGCCAGCAGCTCGCAAGGGGAGGCTGAAGCTTTCTTT
cdr3_aa: CASSSQGEAEAFF

clone_size: .
d_call: TRBD2
v_call: TRBV18
j_call: TRBJ2-7
cdr3_nt: TGTGCCAGCTCACCAGTTTCGCTAGCGGGGGGGATAAGCTCCTACGAGCAGTACTTC
cdr3_aa: CASSPVSLAGGISSYEQYF

clone_size: .
d_call: .
v_call: TRBV4-1
j_call: TRBJ1-1
cdr3_nt: TGCGCCAGCAGCCTGAGGACAGCGAACACTGAAGCTTTCTTT
cdr3_aa: CASSLRTANTEAFF

clone_size: .
d_call: TRBD1
v_call: TRBV4-2
j_call: TRBJ2-7
cdr3_nt: TGTGCCAGCAGCCACTATCGGGACAGCTACGAGCAGTACTTC
cdr3_aa: CASSHYRDSYEQYF

clone_size: .
d_call: .
v_call: TRBV7-6
j_call: TRBJ2-2
cdr3_nt: TGTGCCAGCAGCTTATCAGGGGGGGCCGGGGAGCTGTTTTTT
cdr3_aa: CASSLSGGAGELFF

clone_size: .
d_call: .
v_call: TRBV29-1
j_call: TRBJ2-1
cdr3_nt: TGCAGCGCCGTCCAACCTTCCAATGAGCAGTTCTTC
cdr3_aa: CSAVQPSNEQFF

clone_size: .
d_call: .
v_call: TRBV4-1
j_call: TRBJ1-5
cdr3_nt: TGCGCCAGCAGCCAATTAGGACAGCTCCGCGCCCAGCCCCAGCATTTT
cdr3_aa: CASSQLGQLRAQPQHF

clone_size: .
d_call: TRBD2
v_call: TRBV11-1
j_call: TRBJ2-1
cdr3_nt: TGTGCCAGCATGGGCGGGAGCTCCTACAATGAGCAGTTCTTC
cdr3_aa: CASMGGSSYNEQFF

clone_size: few
d_call: .
v_call: TRBV21-1
j_call: TRBJ1-1
cdr3_nt: TGTGCCAGCAGCAACCGACAGGGGACCATGAACACTGAAGCTTTCTTT
cdr3_aa: CASSNRQGTMNTEAFF

clone_size: .
d_call: TRBD2
v_call: TRBV18
j_call: TRBJ2-7
cdr3_nt: TGTGCCAGCTCACTCCGACGGACTAGCGCTTCCTACGAGCAGTACTTC
cdr3_aa: CASSLRRTSASYEQYF

clone_size: .
d_call: .
v_call: TRBV6-5
j_call: TRBJ1-5
cdr3_nt: TGTGCCAGCAGGGCCGGCTGGGAAAATCAGCCCCAGCATTTT
cdr3_aa: CASRAGWENQPQHF

clone_size: .
d_call: .
v_call: TRBV6-5
j_call: TRBJ1-2
cdr3_nt: TGTGCCAGCAGCATGACAGACACTAACTATGGCTACACCTTC
cdr3_aa: CASSMTDTNYGYTF

clone_size: .
d_call: TRBD1
v_call: TRBV5-1
j_call: TRBJ1-1
cdr3_nt: TGCGCCAGCACGGGACAGCCCTCGGATGAAGCTTTCTTT
cdr3_aa: CASTGQPSDEAFF

clone_size: .
d_call: TRBD1
v_call: TRBV7-9
j_call: TRBJ2-5
cdr3_nt: TGTGCCAGCAGCTTAGGGACAGGGGGAGAGACCCAGTACTTC
cdr3_aa: CASSLGTGGETQYF